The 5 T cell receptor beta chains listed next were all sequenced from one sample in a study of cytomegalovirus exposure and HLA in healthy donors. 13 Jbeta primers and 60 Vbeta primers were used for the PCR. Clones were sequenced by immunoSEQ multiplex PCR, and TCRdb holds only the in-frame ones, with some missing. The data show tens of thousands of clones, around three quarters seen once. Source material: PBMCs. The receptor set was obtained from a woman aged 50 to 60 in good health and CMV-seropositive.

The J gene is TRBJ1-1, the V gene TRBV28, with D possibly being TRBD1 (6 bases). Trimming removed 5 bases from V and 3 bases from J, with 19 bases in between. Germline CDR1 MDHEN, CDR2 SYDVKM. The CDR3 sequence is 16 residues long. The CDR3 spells CASSHLQGRLDTEAFF. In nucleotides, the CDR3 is TGTGCCAGCAGTCACTTACAGGGTAGGTTAGACACTGAAGCTTTCTTT.

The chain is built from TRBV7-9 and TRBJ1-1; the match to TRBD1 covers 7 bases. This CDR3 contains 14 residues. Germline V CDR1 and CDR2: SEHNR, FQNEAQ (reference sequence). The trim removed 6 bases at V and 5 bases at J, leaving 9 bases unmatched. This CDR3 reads CASRSGTENTEAFF. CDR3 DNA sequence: TGTGCCAGCAGATCCGGGACAGAGAATACTGAAGCTTTCTTT. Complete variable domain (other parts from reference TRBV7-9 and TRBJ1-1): DTGVSQNPRHKITKRGQNVTFRCDPISEHNRLYWYRQTLGQGPEFLTYFQNEAQLEKSRLLSDRFSAERPKGSFSTLEIQRTEQGDSAMYLCASRSGTENTEAFFGQGTRLTVV.

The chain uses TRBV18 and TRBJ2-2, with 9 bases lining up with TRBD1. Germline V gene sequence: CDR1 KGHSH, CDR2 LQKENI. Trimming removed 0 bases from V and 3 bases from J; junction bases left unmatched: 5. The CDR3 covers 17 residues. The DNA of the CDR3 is TGTGCCAGCTCACCACCGCCACAGGGGGCAGACACCGGGGAGCTGTTTTTT. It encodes CASSPPPQGADTGELFF.

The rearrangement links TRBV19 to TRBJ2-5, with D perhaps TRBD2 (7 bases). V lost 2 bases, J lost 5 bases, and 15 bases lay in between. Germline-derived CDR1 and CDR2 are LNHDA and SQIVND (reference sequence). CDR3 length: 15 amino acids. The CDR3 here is CASSITGGGAETQYF. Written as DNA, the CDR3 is TGTGCCAGTAGTATAACGGGGGGCGGCGCGGAGACCCAGTACTTC.

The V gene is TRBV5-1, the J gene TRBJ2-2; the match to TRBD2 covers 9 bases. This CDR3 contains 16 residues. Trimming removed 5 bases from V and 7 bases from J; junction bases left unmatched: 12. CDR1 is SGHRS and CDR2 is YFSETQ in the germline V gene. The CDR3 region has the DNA TGCGCCAGCAGAAAGGGGGCTAGCGGGATTGACGGGGAGCTGTTTTTT. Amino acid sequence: CASRKGASGIDGELFF.